Following are 26 T cell receptor beta chains from one sample sequenced in a study of cytomegalovirus exposure and HLA in healthy donors. The PCR employed 60 Vbeta primers together with 13 Jbeta primers. The table came from immunoSEQ multiplex PCR; TCRdb's copy has only in-frame clones and leaves some out. The sample table sets out more than 95,000 clones. Input material: PBMCs. These receptors originate from a young man in good health and CMV-seronegative.

V and J are TRBV7-9 and TRBJ2-7, with 7 bases identical to TRBD1. The CDR3 runs 16 residues. Trimming cost V 7 bases and J 2 bases; bases outside gene matches: 14. CDR1 and CDR2 from the germline V gene are SEHNR and FQNEAQ (reference sequence). The CDR3 reads CASTRSSTGNTYEQYF. The CDR3 nucleotides read TGTGCCAGCACCCGAAGTTCGACAGGGAATACCTACGAGCAGTACTTC.

The chain has TRBV27 and TRBJ2-1; 7 bases agree with TRBD2. Germline CDR1 MNHEY, CDR2 SMNVEV (reference sequence). The CDR3 loop spans 17 amino acids. V dropped 0 bases and J dropped 2; count of bases not matched to a gene: 7. The CDR3 bases are TGTGCCAGCAGTTTATCGTATAAAGCGGGACCCTACAATGAGCAGTTCTTC. Residues: CASSLSYKAGPYNEQFF.

The V gene is TRBV30, the J gene TRBJ1-6; 7 bases fit TRBD1. The trim removed 3 bases at V and 4 bases at J, leaving 15 bases unmatched. The CDR3 totals 18 residues. Germline V lookup: CDR1 GTSNPN, CDR2 SVGIG (reference sequence). CDR3 sequence (DNA): TGTGCCTGGAGAGACAGGGAAAGTGGTTTAATGTATAATTCACCCCTCCACTTT. Translation: CAWRDRESGLMYNSPLHF.

J is TRBJ2-5 and V is TRBV10-1, with a tentative D call TRBD2 (5 bases). Looked up from germline, CDR1 is WNHNN and CDR2 is SYGVQD (reference sequence). With 10 bases removed from V and 1 base from J, the gap between germline ends came to 13 bases. There are 13 residues in the CDR3. CDR3 in amino acids: CATAREAQETQYF. In DNA, the CDR3 is TGCGCCACCGCCCGGGAAGCCCAAGAGACCCAGTACTTC.

The rearrangement uses TRBV2 and TRBJ2-1; 9 bases are shared with TRBD1. This CDR3 comprises 14 residues. J lost 8 bases, V lost 7 bases, and 9 bases had no gene match. Germline CDR1 is SNHLY and CDR2 is FYNNEI. The CDR3 DNA reads TGTGCCAGCACAAGAACAGGGGGCTTCGATGAGCAGTTCTTC. Protein sequence: CASTRTGGFDEQFF.

This chain uses TRBV9 with TRBJ2-7, with TRBD2 matching 9 bases. From germline, CDR1 is SGDLS and CDR2 YYNGEE. V gave up 2 bases and J gave up 2 bases; unmatched junction bases: 5. This CDR3 has 15 residues. The CDR3 DNA reads TGTGCCAGCAGCGTGAGCGGGGGGTCGACCTACGAGCAGTACTTC. Its protein is CASSVSGGSTYEQYF.

A word on this clone: Additional DNA sequences in this sample encode the identical CDR3. CDR3 in amino acids: CASSLSGGEQFF. The CDR3 bases are TGTGCCAGCAGTCTCTCAGGGGGCGAGCAGTTCTTC. The rearrangement joins TRBV27 to TRBJ2-1; 8 positions match TRBD1. Per germline, CDR1 MNHEY and CDR2 SMNVEV (reference sequence). Losses at the gene ends were 5 bases for V and 10 bases for J; bases not matched to a gene: 4. This CDR3 has 12 amino acids.

The rearrangement links TRBV2 to TRBJ2-1; 14 bases map to TRBD2. The CDR3 contains 15 residues. The germline gives CDR1 SNHLY, CDR2 FYNNEI. The ends lost 3 bases at V and 8 bases at J; junction bases unmatched: 3. This CDR3 is CASSDGTSGRDEQFF. The DNA of the CDR3 is TGTGCCAGCAGTGACGGGACTAGCGGGAGAGATGAGCAGTTCTTC.

The V and J genes are TRBV6-1 and TRBJ2-1; 8 bases match TRBD2. Germline V lookup: CDR1 MNHNS, CDR2 SASEGT. The CDR3 consists of 17 residues. Unmatched junction bases numbered 7, after V lost 2 bases and J lost 1 base. Here the CDR3 reads CASSEPPGLVSYNEQFF. Written as DNA, the CDR3 is TGTGCCAGCAGTGAACCCCCGGGACTAGTATCCTACAATGAGCAGTTCTTC.

V and J are TRBV9 and TRBJ2-7; 7 nucleotides agree with TRBD2. With 4 bases clipped from V and 3 bases from J, the junction kept 10 bases outside the gene matches. CDR3 length: 15 residues. Germline CDR1 is SGDLS and CDR2 is YYNGEE. The CDR3 DNA is TGTGCCAGCAGCCCACCAAGCGGGAATGTCTACGAGCAGTACTTC. As protein: CASSPPSGNVYEQYF.

This chain joins TRBV7-6 and TRBJ2-2, with D unresolved. The V end was cut by 3 bases, the J end by 0 bases, with 5 bases between. Germline V gene lookup returns CDR1 SGHVS and CDR2 FNYEAQ. The CDR3 extends over 14 amino acids. This CDR3 is CASSFRSNTGELFF. The CDR3 nucleotides read TGTGCCAGCAGCTTTCGTTCGAACACCGGGGAGCTGTTTTTT.

On this clone: The sample contains more than one DNA sequence encoding this CDR3. The rearrangement links TRBV28 to TRBJ1-5; tentative D call: TRBD1 (5 bases). Germline CDR1 and CDR2: MDHEN and SYDVKM. The length of the CDR3 is 15 residues. V was pared by 3 bases and J by 3 bases, with 12 bases between. Written as DNA, the CDR3 is TGTGCCAGCAGTTTCTCTCAGGGCGACAATCAGCCCCAGCATTTT. Amino acids: CASSFSQGDNQPQHF.

This chain links TRBV5-4 with TRBJ2-6; D is uncertain. Germline CDR1 and CDR2: SGHNT and YYREEE (reference sequence). The CDR3 loop spans 16 amino acids. Trimming took 3 bases from V and 0 from J, leaving 10 bases between them. The CDR3 loop is CASSSWQDSGANVLTF. The CDR3 nucleotides are TGTGCCAGCAGCTCCTGGCAGGACTCTGGGGCCAACGTCCTGACTTTC.

The chain recombines TRBV21-1 with TRBJ2-7; the table assigns TRBD2, which was not confirmed against the DNA. TRBV21-1 is shown as a pseudogene. This CDR3 is 14 amino acids long. The CDR3 spells CASSKYLAAYEQYF. CDR3 nucleotides: TGTGCCAGCAGCAAATACCTAGCGGCCTACGAGCAGTACTTC.

For the CDR3, the DNA is TGTGCCAGCAGGGCGTGGCTAGAATCCTACAATGAGCAGTTCTTC. It yields the protein CASRAWLESYNEQFF. The genes are TRBV6-1 and TRBJ2-1; D is uncertain. Trimming removed 6 bases at V and 1 base at J, with 13 bases between. This CDR3 is built from 15 residues. CDR1 and CDR2 from the germline V gene are MNHNS and SASEGT.

The rearrangement joins TRBV18 to TRBJ2-7; 12 bases align to TRBD2. The CDR3 sequence is 16 residues long. Germline V gene data show CDR1 as KGHSH and CDR2 as LQKENI. V shed 5 bases, J shed 1 base, and the junction held 6 bases outside the gene matches. The CDR3 nucleotides are TGTGCCAGCTCATCTACCGGACTAGCGGGATCCTACGAGCAGTACTTC. Translated: CASSSTGLAGSYEQYF.

The chain uses TRBV13 and TRBJ2-1, with 12 bases aligning to TRBD2. Germline CDR1 is PRHDT and CDR2 is FYEKMQ (reference sequence). The CDR3 totals 15 residues. V shed 6 bases and J 8 bases; nucleotides not matched to a gene: 8. CDR3 nucleotides: TGTGCCAGCAGTCTCCGACTAGCGGGAGTATATGAGCAGTTCTTC. Its translation is CASSLRLAGVYEQFF.

The chain recombines TRBV6-5 with TRBJ2-1; possibly TRBD2 for D (5 bases). Trimming shortened V by 4 bases and J by 7 bases, and 11 bases separated the two germline ends. This CDR3 region has 13 residues. The V gene's germline CDR1 is MNHEY and CDR2 SVGAGI. The CDR3 DNA sequence: TGTGCCAGCAGTTCACTAGTAGTAAATGAGCAGTTCTTC. This sequence encodes CASSSLVVNEQFF.

This chain connects TRBV2 to TRBJ2-1; D not resolved. Germline V gene lookup returns CDR1 SNHLY and CDR2 FYNNEI. Trimming took 8 bases from V and 8 from J, leaving 13 bases between them. This CDR3 has 12 residues. The CDR3 loop is CASRLGSDEQFF. The DNA of the CDR3 is TGTGCCAGCCGCCTAGGCTCCGATGAGCAGTTCTTC.

V usage is TRBV29-1 and J usage is TRBJ2-3, with D possibly being TRBD2 (6 bases). V lost 7 bases and J lost 5, with 16 bases in between. This CDR3 comprises 13 residues. The V gene's germline CDR1 is SQVTM and CDR2 ANQGSEA. CDR3 in DNA: TGCAGCGCCACCCGGGCGGGGCTAGATACGCAGTATTTT. Translated: CSATRAGLDTQYF.

This sequence joins TRBV5-4 and TRBJ2-3, with a possible D match to TRBD1 (5 bases). Germline V gene sequence: CDR1 SGHNT, CDR2 YYREEE (reference sequence). CDR3 size: 15 residues. Between the trimmed V and J ends, which lost 1 base and 2 bases, there was a span of 11 bases. This CDR3 is CASSLQGLFTDTQYF. The CDR3 DNA reads as TGTGCCAGCAGCTTGCAGGGTCTTTTCACAGATACGCAGTATTTT. The whole variable domain, remainder taken from reference TRBV5-4 and TRBJ2-3, is ETGVTQSPTHLIKTRGQQVTLRCSSQSGHNTVSWYQQALGQGPQFIFQYYREEENGRGNFPPRFSGLQFPNYSSELNVNALELDDSALYLCASSLQGLFTDTQYFGPGTRLTVL.

The chain is built from TRBV30 and TRBJ1-2, with TRBD1 as a possible D gene (6 bases). The CDR3 spans 13 residues. Germline V gives CDR1 GTSNPN, CDR2 SVGIG (reference sequence). Trimming took off 0 bases at V and 6 bases at J, with 11 bases between the two ends. CDR3 residues: CAWSVQGSDGYTF. CDR3 bases: TGTGCCTGGAGTGTACAGGGAAGCGATGGCTACACCTTC.

This chain connects TRBV7-9 to TRBJ1-2; possible D gene TRBD1, 6 bases. This CDR3 has 15 residues. V lost 5 bases and J lost 4, with 17 bases in between. The germline CDR1 and CDR2 sequences are SEHNR and FQNEAQ (reference sequence). This CDR3 is CASSLQGGTGYGYTF. DNA for the CDR3: TGTGCCAGCAGCCTCCAAGGGGGAACTGGCTATGGCTACACCTTC.

J is TRBJ2-3 and V is TRBV4-1; 8 nucleotides agree with TRBD1. This CDR3 contains 14 residues. Germline assignment: CDR1 MGHRA and CDR2 YSYEKL. With 3 bases clipped from V and 4 bases from J, the junction kept 3 bases outside the gene matches. The CDR3 loop reads CASSQGTGPDTQYF. CDR3 nucleotide sequence: TGCGCCAGCAGCCAGGGGACAGGTCCAGATACGCAGTATTTT.

CDR3 residues: CSASGQIEMNEQFF. The DNA of the CDR3 is TGCAGCGCCTCGGGACAGATTGAAATGAATGAGCAGTTCTTC. The V call is TRBV29-1, the J call TRBJ2-1; 7 positions agree with TRBD1. The ends lost 7 bases at V and 7 bases at J; junction bases unmatched: 13. The germline V gene has CDR1 SQVTM and CDR2 ANQGSEA. CDR3 length: 14 amino acids.

This rearrangement joins TRBV28 to TRBJ2-1; TRBD1 aligns across 10 bases. This CDR3 has 14 amino acids. J was trimmed by 7 bases and V by 9 bases; bases with no gene match: 9. Germline V lookup: CDR1 MDHEN, CDR2 SYDVKM. The CDR3 region is CASTLGQGSNEQFF. DNA for the CDR3: TGTGCCAGTACTTTGGGACAGGGGAGTAATGAGCAGTTCTTC.